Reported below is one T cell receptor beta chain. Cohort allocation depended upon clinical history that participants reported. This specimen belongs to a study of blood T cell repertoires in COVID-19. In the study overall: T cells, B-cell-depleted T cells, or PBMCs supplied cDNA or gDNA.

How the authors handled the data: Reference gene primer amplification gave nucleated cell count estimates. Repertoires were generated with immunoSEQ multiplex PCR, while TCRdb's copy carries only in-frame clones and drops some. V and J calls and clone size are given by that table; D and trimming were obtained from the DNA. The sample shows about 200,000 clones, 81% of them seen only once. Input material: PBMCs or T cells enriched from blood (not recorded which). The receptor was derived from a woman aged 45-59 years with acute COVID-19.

In DNA, the CDR3 is TGTGCCAGCAGCAAGGGACTAGCGGGGGGTACCACCGGGGAGCTGTTTTTT. Its protein is CASSKGLAGGTTGELFF. This rearrangement joins TRBV7-2 to TRBJ2-2; 15 bases match TRBD2. CDR3 length: 17 residues. Unmatched junction bases numbered 5, after V lost 5 bases and J lost 4 bases. CDR1 is SGHTA and CDR2 is FQGNSA in the germline V gene. Full variable domain (remainder filled in from reference TRBV7-2 and TRBJ2-2): GAGVSQSPSNKVTEKGKDVELRCDPISGHTALYWYRQSLGQGLEFLIYFQGNSAPDKSGLPSDRFSAERTGGSVSTLTIQRTQQEDSAVYLCASSKGLAGGTTGELFFGEGSRLTVL.